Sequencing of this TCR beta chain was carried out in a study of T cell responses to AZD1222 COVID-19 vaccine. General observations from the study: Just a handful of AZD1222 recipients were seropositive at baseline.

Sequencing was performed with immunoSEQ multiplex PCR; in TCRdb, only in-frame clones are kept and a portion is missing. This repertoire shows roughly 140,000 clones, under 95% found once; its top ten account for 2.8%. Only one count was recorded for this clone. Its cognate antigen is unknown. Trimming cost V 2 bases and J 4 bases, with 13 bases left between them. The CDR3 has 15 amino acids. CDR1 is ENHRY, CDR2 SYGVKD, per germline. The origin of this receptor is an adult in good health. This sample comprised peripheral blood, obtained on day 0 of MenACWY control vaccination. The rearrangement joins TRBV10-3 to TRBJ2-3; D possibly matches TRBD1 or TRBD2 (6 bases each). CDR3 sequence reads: CAISERGDSSDTQYF. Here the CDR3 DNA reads TGTGCCATCAGTGAGAGGGGGGACTCGTCAGATACGCAGTATTTT.